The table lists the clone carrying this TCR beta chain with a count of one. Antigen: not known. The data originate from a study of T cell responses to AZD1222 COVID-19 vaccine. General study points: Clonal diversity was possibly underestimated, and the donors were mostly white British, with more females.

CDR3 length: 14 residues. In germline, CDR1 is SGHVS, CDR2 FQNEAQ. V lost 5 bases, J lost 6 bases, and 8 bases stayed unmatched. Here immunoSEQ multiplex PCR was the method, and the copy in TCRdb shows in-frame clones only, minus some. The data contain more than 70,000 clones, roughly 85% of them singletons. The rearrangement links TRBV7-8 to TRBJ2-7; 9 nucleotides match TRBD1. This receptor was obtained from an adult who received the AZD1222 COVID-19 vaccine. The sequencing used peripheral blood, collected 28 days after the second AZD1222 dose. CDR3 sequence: CASSSNRGRLEQYF. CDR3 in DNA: TGTGCCAGCAGCAGTAACAGGGGGCGCCTCGAGCAGTACTTC.